This entry lists 23 T cell receptor beta chains sequenced from one sample in a study of PD-1 blockade in classical Hodgkin lymphoma. TCRdb's copy holds only in-frame clones and misses some; the assay was immunoSEQ multiplex PCR. Found here are approximately 84,000 clones, about 83% of them singletons; the top ten hold about 17%. Time point: cycle 4 day 1 (C4D1), after around six weeks of nivolumab. All the patients suffered relapse after autologous stem cell transplantation, and brentuximab vedotin exposure differed. The sample in question was peripheral blood mononuclear cells (PBMCs), obtained before the fourth cycle of nivolumab. The origin of the receptors is a human donor with classical Hodgkin lymphoma.

The chain combines TRBV30 with TRBJ1-1; 11 nucleotides match TRBD1. CDR1 is GTSNPN, CDR2 SVGIG, per germline (reference sequence). V lost 4 bases to trimming and J lost 0 bases; unmatched junction nucleotides: 7. The CDR3 is made up of 16 amino acids. CDR3 protein: CAWIPGQGAVNTEAFF. The CDR3 DNA reads as TGTGCCTGGATCCCCGGACAGGGGGCAGTGAACACTGAAGCTTTCTTT.

The rearrangement links TRBV7-6 to TRBJ2-5; 10 bases fit TRBD2. The CDR3 runs to 15 residues. The V segment lost 5 bases and the J segment 4 bases; nucleotides outside the gene matches: 7. CDR1 is SGHVS and CDR2 is FNYEAQ in the germline V gene. The CDR3: CASSRSGGFGETQYF. The CDR3 region has the DNA TGTGCCAGCAGCCGTAGCGGGGGGTTCGGAGAGACCCAGTACTTC.

CDR3 residues: CSVEVPGGRSGIEQFF. The CDR3 DNA follows: TGCAGCGTTGAAGTGCCCGGGGGGCGGAGCGGGATTGAGCAGTTCTTC. The chain joins TRBV29-1 to TRBJ2-1; D may be TRBD2 (7 bases). In germline, CDR1 is SQVTM, CDR2 ANQGSEA. The CDR3 totals 16 residues. The ends were cut back, 1 base at V and 9 bases at J, with 22 bases in the middle.

J is TRBJ2-7 and V is TRBV27; D gene unclear. The germline V gene has CDR1 MNHEY and CDR2 SMNVEV (reference sequence). V was trimmed by 3 bases and J by 9 bases, leaving 15 bases between them. The CDR3 has 13 residues. The chain's CDR3 is CASSLSTAAGQYF. For the CDR3, the DNA is TGTGCCAGCAGTTTGTCGACGGCGGCCGGGCAGTACTTC.

This clone was picked up a small number of times. The V gene is TRBV7-2, the J gene TRBJ1-2; 11 nucleotides line up with TRBD1. Germline assignment: CDR1 SGHTA and CDR2 FQGNSA. This CDR3 is 14 amino acids long. V lost 3 bases and J lost 7; bases outside the gene matches: 4. CDR3 region: CASSLDRGRAGYTF. CDR3 nucleotide sequence: TGTGCCAGCAGCTTGGACAGGGGGCGTGCTGGCTACACCTTC.

In this sample, this clone turned up once. The rearrangement links TRBV15 to TRBJ1-5; the D gene is possibly TRBD1 (6 bases). Germline CDR1 reads LNHNV; CDR2 reads YYDKDF (reference sequence). The CDR3 runs 16 residues. Trimming pared 2 bases from V and 7 bases from J, leaving 18 bases between. The CDR3 spells CATSRPGGGGGQPQHF. The CDR3, as DNA: TGTGCCACCAGCAGACCTGGAGGGGGGGGTGGACAGCCCCAGCATTTT.

The genes are TRBV7-9 and TRBJ2-1; 8 bases agree with TRBD2. Per germline, CDR1 SEHNR and CDR2 FQNEAQ (reference sequence). This CDR3 comprises 14 residues. With 6 bases clipped from V and 3 bases from J, the junction kept 4 bases outside the gene matches. The DNA for the CDR3 is TGTGCCAGCAGTCAACTAGCGGTCTACAATGAGCAGTTCTTC. Translated: CASSQLAVYNEQFF.

The gene calls are TRBV10-3 and TRBJ1-4; the D is unclear. CDR3 length: 14 residues. V lost 3 bases to trimming and J lost 5 bases, with 10 bases between them. From germline, CDR1 is ENHRY and CDR2 SYGVKD. For the CDR3, the DNA is TGTGCCATCAGTGAAGGGCCCGCAAATGAAAAACTGTTTTTT. Its protein is CAISEGPANEKLFF.

There are many counts of this clone. The chain recombines TRBV6-1 with TRBJ2-2; TRBD2 matches 8 bases. The CDR3 is 15 residues long. Germline CDR1 is MNHNS and CDR2 is SASEGT. The J segment lost 3 bases and the V segment lost 5 bases, leaving 5 bases of the junction unmatched. CDR3 in DNA: TGTGCCAGCAGTTTCAAGCGGGAGTACACCGGGGAGCTGTTTTTT. The encoded protein is CASSFKREYTGELFF.

This chain joins TRBV19 and TRBJ2-2, with D possibly TRBD1 on 6 matching bases. CDR1 LNHDA and CDR2 SQIVND come from the germline V gene (reference sequence). Trimming cost V 6 bases and J 2 bases, with 10 bases left between them. CDR3 size: 14 residues. CDR3 nucleotide sequence: TGTGCCAGTAGGGACAGACCCAACACCGGGGAGCTGTTTTTT. The encoded protein is CASRDRPNTGELFF.

The rearrangement links TRBV11-3 to TRBJ2-1, with TRBD2 matching 9 bases. The germline V gene encodes CDR1 SGHNT and CDR2 YENEEA. The V segment lost 5 bases and the J segment 5 bases; nucleotides outside the gene matches: 4. The CDR3 totals 14 residues. The CDR3 sequence: CASSPTSGHNEQFF. In DNA, the CDR3 is TGTGCCAGCAGCCCGACTAGCGGCCACAATGAGCAGTTCTTC.

The chain has TRBV7-9 and TRBJ1-1; possibly TRBD1 for D (5 bases). The length of the CDR3 is 13 residues. Germline V gene data show CDR1 as SEHNR and CDR2 as FQNEAQ (reference sequence). V was cut by 4 bases and J by 5 bases, with 11 bases left in between. The CDR3 region is CASSYRKGTEAFF. The CDR3 nucleotides read TGTGCCAGCAGCTATAGGAAGGGGACTGAAGCTTTCTTT. The variable domain in full, completed from reference TRBV7-9 and TRBJ1-1, reads DTGVSQNPRHKITKRGQNVTFRCDPISEHNRLYWYRQTLGQGPEFLTYFQNEAQLEKSRLLSDRFSAERPKGSFSTLEIQRTEQGDSAMYLCASSYRKGTEAFFGQGTRLTVV.

The chain links TRBV6-6 to TRBJ2-7; tentatively, D is TRBD2 (5 bases). The V end lost 5 bases, the J end lost 4 bases, and 6 bases lay between the germline ends. This CDR3 contains 11 residues. CDR1 MNHNY and CDR2 SVGAGI come from the germline V gene (reference sequence). In nucleotides, the CDR3 is TGTGCCAGCAGTCAGCGGTACGAGCAGTACTTC. Amino acid sequence: CASSQRYEQYF.

V usage is TRBV6-5 and J usage is TRBJ1-1; TRBD1 matches at 8 bases. The germline CDR1 and CDR2 sequences are MNHEY and SVGAGI. CDR3 length: 14 residues. The V gene end was trimmed by 2 bases and the J gene end by 10 bases; junction bases not matched to a gene: 9. Here the CDR3 reads CASSYTTPRGPAFF. CDR3 sequence (DNA): TGTGCCAGCAGTTACACCACGCCCAGGGGGCCAGCTTTCTTT.

The gene calls are TRBV30 and TRBJ2-3; D is unresolved. V was clipped by 1 base and J by 8 bases, with 10 bases between them. This CDR3 region has 12 residues. Germline lookup yields CDR1 GTSNPN and CDR2 SVGIG (reference sequence). The CDR3 region is CAWSESPGTQYF. The CDR3, as DNA: TGTGCCTGGAGTGAGTCTCCCGGTACGCAGTATTTT.

The chain has TRBV11-1 and TRBJ2-7; TRBD2 matches 7 bases. The CDR3 extends over 15 amino acids. The V gene end was trimmed by 2 bases and the J gene end by 2 bases; junction bases not matched to a gene: 6. CDR1 is SGHAT, CDR2 FQDESV, per germline (reference sequence). DNA for the CDR3: TGTGCCAGCAGCTTATCTAGCGGCCCGACCTACGAGCAGTACTTC. Protein: CASSLSSGPTYEQYF.

This clone showed up just once. The V gene is TRBV7-3, the J gene TRBJ1-5; tentative D call: TRBD1 (6 bases). Germline CDR1 is SGHTA and CDR2 is FQGTGA. V was clipped by 5 bases and J by 7 bases, with 18 bases between them. The CDR3 is made up of 15 amino acids. The CDR3: CASSPTGGAGQPQHF. The CDR3 nucleotides are TGTGCCAGCAGCCCGACGGGGGGGGCAGGACAGCCCCAGCATTTT.

This rearrangement joins TRBV11-3 to TRBJ2-5; 7 bases agree with TRBD1. The DNA end is more similar to TRBJ2-7, so the J call may be wrong. Germline V gives CDR1 SGHNT, CDR2 YENEEA. The length of the CDR3 is 12 residues. CDR3 DNA sequence: TGTGCCAGCAGCCACGGACAGGACGAGCAGTACTTC. Its translation: CASSHGQDEQYF.

V usage is TRBV10-1 and J usage is TRBJ1-1, with D unresolved. This CDR3 has 13 amino acids. CDR1 is WNHNN and CDR2 is SYGVQD in the germline V gene (reference sequence). Between the trimmed V and J ends, which lost 7 bases and 0 bases, there was a span of 9 bases. The chain's CDR3 is CASTSQMNTEAFF. CDR3 bases: TGCGCCAGCACTAGCCAAATGAACACTGAAGCTTTCTTT.

The gene calls are TRBV4-1 and TRBJ2-3; D may be TRBD2 (5 bases). Deletions cut 0 bases from V and 3 bases from J, with 13 bases between. Germline CDR1 is MGHRA and CDR2 is YSYEKL. The CDR3 contains 16 residues. The CDR3 here is CASSQDRGSETDTQYF. CDR3 in DNA: TGCGCCAGCAGCCAAGATCGGGGAAGCGAGACAGATACGCAGTATTTT.

J is TRBJ1-4 and V is TRBV2, with D maybe TRBD1 (5 bases). The CDR3 spans 13 residues. The germline V gene has CDR1 SNHLY and CDR2 FYNNEI. V gave up 5 bases and J gave up 8 bases, with 12 bases separating them. In nucleotides, the CDR3 is TGTGCCAGCAGTAGGGCCAGGGAGGAAAAACTGTTTTTT. Translated: CASSRAREEKLFF.

The chain carries TRBV28 and TRBJ2-7; 9 positions match TRBD2. V shed 7 bases, J shed 3 bases, and the junction held 13 bases outside the gene matches. Germline V CDR1 and CDR2: MDHEN, SYDVKM. CDR3 size: 16 residues. CDR3 coding DNA: TGTGCCAGCATCGGACAGAGAAGCGGGAGGTTCTACGAGCAGTACTTC. It yields the protein CASIGQRSGRFYEQYF.

CDR3 region: CASSTAGRLGEQYF. In nucleotides, the CDR3 is TGTGCCAGCAGCACAGCGGGACGTCTTGGCGAGCAGTACTTC. V gene TRBV7-2 combines with J gene TRBJ2-7; 7 bases match TRBD2. The V gene end was trimmed by 5 bases and the J gene end by 6 bases; junction bases not matched to a gene: 10. Germline V lookup: CDR1 SGHTA, CDR2 FQGNSA. This CDR3 region has 14 residues.